What follows are 7 T cell receptor beta chains derived from one specimen sequenced in a study of CD8 T cells in Susac syndrome. Random hexamers were used to reverse transcribe the RNA input (about 0.45 to 1 ug). TCRdb itself ran the immunoSEQ multiplex PCR reads through MiXCR, one entry per CDR3 protein. The sample lists about 200,000 distinct CDR3 sequences, nearly 95% occurring once. Source material: CD4+ T cells from PBMCs. The receptor set was obtained from a human donor with multiple sclerosis.

In its sample, this clonotype was seen once. The genes are TRBV20-1 and TRBJ2-5; D gene uncertain. Trimming left V 5 bases short and J 2 bases short, with 12 bases between. The CDR3 loop spans 13 amino acids. Per the germline V gene, CDR1 is DFQATT and CDR2 is SNEGSKA (reference sequence). CDR3 sequence (DNA): TGCAGTGCTCTCCCAGCAGTGCAAGAGACCCAGTACTTC. Protein product: CSALPAVQETQYF.

The chain carries TRBV5-6 and TRBJ2-6; D unclear. Germline V gene data show CDR1 as SGHDT and CDR2 as YYEEEE. V lost 2 bases and J lost 0, with 9 bases in between. The CDR3 runs to 16 residues. The CDR3 loop reads CASSLGGRSGANVLTF. The CDR3 DNA follows: TGTGCCAGCAGCTTAGGTGGGCGCTCTGGGGCCAACGTCCTGACTTTC.

This rearrangement joins TRBV5-1 to TRBJ1-1; D is possibly TRBD1 (5 bases). This CDR3 has 13 residues. Trimming removed 5 bases from V and 5 bases from J, with 13 bases in between. Germline CDR1 reads SGHRS; CDR2 reads YFSETQ. The CDR3 DNA reads as TGCGCCAGCAGGGGACCAGGATGGACTGAAGCTTTCTTT. It codes for CASRGPGWTEAFF.

The J gene is TRBJ1-1, the V gene TRBV7-8; TRBD1 is a possible D gene (5 bases). The germline V and J ends were trimmed by 6 bases and 8 bases, with 13 bases remaining between them. The germline gives CDR1 SGHVS, CDR2 FQNEAQ. CDR3 length: 12 residues. The CDR3 nucleotides read TGTGCCAGCAGTATGGAGGGGCGAGAAGCTTTCTTT. This codes for CASSMEGREAFF.

This clonotype was picked up one time. The CDR3 nucleotides are TGTGCCAGCACCGGGGGGACTATCTCCTACAATGAGCAGTTCTTC. This codes for CASTGGTISYNEQFF. The rearrangement joins TRBV9 to TRBJ2-1; 7 bases fit TRBD2. V was clipped by 6 bases and J by 0 bases; unmatched bases: 6. Germline CDR1 reads SGDLS; CDR2 reads YYNGEE. The CDR3 is made up of 15 amino acids.

This chain links TRBV7-6 with TRBJ2-7; 12 bases map to TRBD1. The CDR3 is made up of 15 amino acids. V lost 4 bases, J lost 3 bases, and 4 bases stayed unmatched. CDR1 is SGHVS and CDR2 is FNYEAQ in the germline V gene. The CDR3 sequence: CASSSGTGGIYEQYF. CDR3 sequence (DNA): TGTGCCAGCAGCTCCGGGACAGGGGGCATCTACGAGCAGTACTTC.

The rearrangement joins TRBV20-1 to TRBJ2-7; a possible D gene is TRBD2 (6 bases). The V end was cut by 0 bases, the J end by 3 bases, with 12 bases between. The CDR3 consists of 14 residues. Germline lookup yields CDR1 DFQATT and CDR2 SNEGSKA (reference sequence). In DNA form, the CDR3 reads TGCAGTGCTAGAGACTCTACGGGAGTCTACGAGCAGTACTTC. This translates into CSARDSTGVYEQYF.